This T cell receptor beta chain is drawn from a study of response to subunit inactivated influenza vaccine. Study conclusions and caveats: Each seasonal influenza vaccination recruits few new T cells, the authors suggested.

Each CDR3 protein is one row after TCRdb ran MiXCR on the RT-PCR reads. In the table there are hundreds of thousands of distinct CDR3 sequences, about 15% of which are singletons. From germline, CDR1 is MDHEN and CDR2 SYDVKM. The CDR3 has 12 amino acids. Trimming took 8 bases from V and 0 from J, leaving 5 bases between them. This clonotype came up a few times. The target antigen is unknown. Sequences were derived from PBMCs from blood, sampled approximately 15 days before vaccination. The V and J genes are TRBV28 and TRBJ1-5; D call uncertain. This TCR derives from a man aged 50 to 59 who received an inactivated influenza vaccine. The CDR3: CASQLSNQPQHF. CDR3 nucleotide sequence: TGTGCCAGCCAACTTAGCAATCAGCCCCAGCATTTT.